These T cell receptor beta chains were read from a single sample in a study of response to subunit inactivated influenza vaccine. Each CDR3 protein gets one entry after TCRdb re-called the RT-PCR reads with MiXCR. The sample includes hundreds of thousands of distinct CDR3 sequences, more than 9% of them seen just once. The input for sequencing was non-naive T cells sorted from PBMCs, taken less than 15 days before vaccination. These receptor sequences come from a man between 45 and 60 years old who received an inactivated influenza vaccine. Each CDR3 is given with its conserved first and last residue. Fields, in order: V gene, CDR3 protein.

v_gene: TRBV6-2/TRBV6-3; CDR3aa: CASSYLPRGGTAYEQYF
v_gene: TRBV29-1; CDR3aa: CSVPRPRSSYNEQFF
v_gene: TRBV6-1; CDR3aa: CGVGQGTREQYF
v_gene: TRBV19; CDR3aa: CASTGWGTGRIVGQFF
v_gene: TRBV9; CDR3aa: CASSGDRGNYGYTF
v_gene: TRBV12-3/TRBV12-4; CDR3aa: CASSRAGQTLHF
v_gene: TRBV3-1; CDR3aa: CASSHPLGQAGSYEQYF
v_gene: TRBV20-1; CDR3aa: CSGSDTSGRRGQETQYF
v_gene: TRBV2; CDR3aa: CASKIAGGAGETQYF
v_gene: TRBV7-2; CDR3aa: CASSLTQDYEQYF
v_gene: TRBV9; CDR3aa: CASSVAPTGGGEKLFF
v_gene: TRBV12-3/TRBV12-4; CDR3aa: CASSLRTSGQETQYF
v_gene: TRBV7-8; CDR3aa: CASSLVGIQPQHF
v_gene: TRBV7-9; CDR3aa: CASSRSGTAYGYTF
v_gene: TRBV4-2; CDR3aa: CASSLGSGRDTQYF
v_gene: TRBV7-8; CDR3aa: CASSLVVTSGMAYNEQFF
v_gene: TRBV5-4; CDR3aa: CASSWTGQGDEKLFF
v_gene: TRBV5-1; CDR3aa: CASRMYTGVSTGELFF
v_gene: TRBV19; CDR3aa: CASSPPKERVYNEQFF
v_gene: TRBV4-3; CDR3aa: CASSQGGGDRGYTF
v_gene: TRBV5-1; CDR3aa: CASSLVLAGVSYNEQFF
v_gene: TRBV7-9; CDR3aa: CASSSGQTEAFF
v_gene: TRBV2; CDR3aa: CASGKLAGYNEQFF
v_gene: TRBV7-2; CDR3aa: CASSQGTGGRTEAFF
v_gene: TRBV5-1; CDR3aa: CASSWRGADYGYTF
v_gene: TRBV20-1; CDR3aa: CSARAGGKGNEQFF
v_gene: TRBV5-1; CDR3aa: CASSLQAGGAGTEAFF
v_gene: TRBV27; CDR3aa: CASSLSKLDYGYTF
v_gene: TRBV9; CDR3aa: CASSVTGTGVYEQYF
v_gene: TRBV4-2; CDR3aa: CASSQDWTGSYGYTF
v_gene: TRBV14; CDR3aa: CASSQEGTVRTHTYNEQFF
v_gene: TRBV5-5; CDR3aa: CASSRDFGYTF
v_gene: TRBV6-2/TRBV6-3; CDR3aa: CASSYVSPNEQFF
v_gene: TRBV30; CDR3aa: CAWSVKGGGQPQHF
v_gene: TRBV6-5; CDR3aa: CASSYGTGSRNEQFF
v_gene: TRBV5-1; CDR3aa: CASSLLGQPGRTDTQYF
v_gene: TRBV6-2/TRBV6-3; CDR3aa: CASSYQYRAEQYF
v_gene: TRBV20-1; CDR3aa: CSATATIAGLNYEQYF
v_gene: TRBV5-1; CDR3aa: CASSLELTGNIYEQYF
v_gene: TRBV20-1; CDR3aa: CSAREGLKETQYF
v_gene: TRBV7-8; CDR3aa: CASSSYNPDRKKYEQYF
v_gene: TRBV25-1; CDR3aa: CASALTDTQYF
v_gene: TRBV20-1; CDR3aa: CSASSPGRYNSPLHF
v_gene: TRBV6-2/TRBV6-3; CDR3aa: CASSYSSRGVNTGELFF
v_gene: TRBV12-3/TRBV12-4; CDR3aa: CASGKGVGSSYEQYF